This T cell receptor (beta chain) was sequenced during a study of cytomegalovirus exposure and HLA in healthy donors. Study-level background: Ancestry clustering placed about 80% of approximately 370 genotyped donors in the Caucasian-associated cluster.

Germline CDR1 is SGHDT and CDR2 is YYEEEE. CDR3 length: 15 residues. The V gene end was trimmed by 1 base and the J gene end by 6 bases; junction bases not matched to a gene: 6. Amplification used 60 Vbeta primers and 13 Jbeta primers. TCRdb's table, derived via immunoSEQ multiplex PCR, lists solely in-frame clones and lacks some. The sample contains 150,000 to 200,000 clones, around 75% of which appear only once. Broader study findings: Most of the CMV-associated TCR beta chains (in a later analysis) appeared to be HLA-restricted.

The table lists this clone with a few counts. Its antigen is not known. The sequence was obtained from a man between 18 and 29 years old in good health and CMV-seropositive. The sequenced material came from PBMCs. V and J are TRBV5-6 and TRBJ2-2; 7 bases fit TRBD1. As DNA, the CDR3 is TGTGCCAGCAGCTTGAACAGGGGAAGGGCCGGGGAGCTGTTTTTT. It translates to CASSLNRGRAGELFF.